Listed below are T cell receptor beta chains from one sample, sequenced in a study of response to subunit inactivated influenza vaccine. TCRdb called the RT-PCR reads again in MiXCR, with one record for every CDR3 protein. The sample lists approximately 570,000 distinct CDR3 sequences; 7.6% were seen once. Sample: PBMCs from blood, taken around 25 months after vaccination. These receptors came from a man between 50 and 75 years old who received an inactivated influenza vaccine. The CDR3 runs from the conserved cysteine through the conserved F or W. The D gene is left open where the match is weak. Size is stated for part of the rows, as once, few or many counts, or as a class when the clone is expanded.

j_gene,d_gene,v_gene,abundance,CDR3nt,CDR3aa
TRBJ2-1,.,TRBV6-5,.,TGTGCCAGCAGTTCCCTCCGGACAGCCTACAATGAGCAGTTCTTC,CASSSLRTAYNEQFF
TRBJ2-1,.,TRBV6-5,few,TGTGCCAGCAGTTACTCAGGCTCGGGCCTCAGCTCCTACAATGAGCAGTTCTTC,CASSYSGSGLSSYNEQFF
TRBJ2-2,TRBD2,TRBV20-1,.,TGCAGTGCTAGGTTGCCCGGGAGGACCGGGGAGCTGTTTTTT,CSARLPGRTGELFF
TRBJ2-1,TRBD2,TRBV29-1,few,TGCAGCGTCAGGACTAGCGGGAGGCATGGCAATGAGCAGTTCTTC,CSVRTSGRHGNEQFF
TRBJ2-7,TRBD2,TRBV7-2,.,TGTGCCAGCAGCTTAGCCGGACTAGCGAACTACGAGCAGTACTTC,CASSLAGLANYEQYF
TRBJ2-7,.,TRBV6-5,.,TGTGCCAGCAGTTACATGCAGGGCCGCTACGAGCAGTACTTC,CASSYMQGRYEQYF
TRBJ2-1,.,TRBV20-1,.,TGCAGTGCTAGAGATCGGGAGCGCCCCTCCTACAATGAGCAGTTCTTC,CSARDRERPSYNEQFF
TRBJ2-7,.,TRBV12-3/TRBV12-4,few,TGTGCCAGCAGCTCAGGGACGCCAACGCGGTACTTC,CASSSGTPTRYF
TRBJ1-2,.,TRBV27,.,TGTGCCAGCAGTTTAATAGGGTTGGGTGGCTACACCTTC,CASSLIGLGGYTF
TRBJ2-7,TRBD2,TRBV7-8,.,TGTGCCAGCAGCTTAACTAGCGGGGGATTTTACGAGCAGTACTTC,CASSLTSGGFYEQYF
TRBJ1-6,.,TRBV24-1,many,TGTGCCACCAGTGATTTACGTCTCACCCTCCACTTT,CATSDLRLTLHF
TRBJ2-3,.,TRBV7-2,few,TGTGCCAGCAGCTTGGTCAGGGCAACGTCTAAAGATACGCAGTATTTT,CASSLVRATSKDTQYF
TRBJ2-4,.,TRBV3-1,few,TGTGCCAGCAGCCAAGGGACACGAGGAGCTCAGTACTTC,CASSQGTRGAQYF
TRBJ2-1,TRBD1,TRBV10-3,.,TGTGCCACAGAAATGGGACAGGGTGGATCCAATGAGCAGTTCTTC,CATEMGQGGSNEQFF
TRBJ1-5,.,TRBV5-5,many,TGTGCCAGCAGCTTGGGACACCAAAATCAGCCCCAGCATTTT,CASSLGHQNQPQHF
TRBJ2-7,.,TRBV5-1,few,TGCGCCAGCAGCTCGGGACACGGTCTCTACGAGCAGTACTTC,CASSSGHGLYEQYF
TRBJ2-7,TRBD2,TRBV4-3,.,TGCGCCAGCAGCCGCCGGGAGGGCTACGAGCAGTACTTC,CASSRREGYEQYF
TRBJ1-4,TRBD1,TRBV15,many,TGTGCCACCAGCAGAACCGGGACAGCTACAACTAATGAAAAACTGTTTTTT,CATSRTGTATTNEKLFF
TRBJ2-7,.,TRBV20-1,.,TGCAGTGCTCTTCTACTCCCGCGCTACGAGCAGTACTTC,CSALLLPRYEQYF
TRBJ2-1,TRBD2,TRBV12-3/TRBV12-4,.,TGTGCCAGCAGTTTCCCAACGACTAGCGGGGTCTACAATGAGCAGTTCTTC,CASSFPTTSGVYNEQFF
TRBJ2-1,.,TRBV20-1,.,TGCAGTGCTAGAGCATTAGGAGTCTACAATGAGCAGTTCTTC,CSARALGVYNEQFF
TRBJ1-4,.,TRBV7-2,.,TGTGCCAGCAGCTTAATTGGCGGCCGTCTACCCGAAAAACTGTTTTTT,CASSLIGGRLPEKLFF
TRBJ2-6,.,TRBV6-1,.,TGTGCCAGCAGGCCACCCAGCGGCCTCCTCGGGGCCAACGTCCTGACTTTC,CASRPPSGLLGANVLTF
TRBJ2-6,.,TRBV6-5,many,TGTGCCAGCAGTTACTCACAAGGGGCTGGGGCCAACGTCCTGACTTTC,CASSYSQGAGANVLTF
TRBJ2-7,TRBD1,TRBV20-1,.,TGCAGCCTCACGGACAGGCTGGGGGAGCAGTACTTC,CSLTDRLGEQYF
TRBJ1-2,TRBD1,TRBV4-2,many,TGTGCCAGCAGCCAAGACGGACAGGGCTTTACCTATGGCTACACCTTC,CASSQDGQGFTYGYTF
TRBJ2-5,.,TRBV11-1,.,TGTGCCAGCAGCAAAAACCCACAAGAGACCCAGTACTTC,CASSKNPQETQYF
TRBJ1-2,TRBD1,TRBV29-1,.,TGCAGCGTTGAAGATTCCTGGGACAGCCCCTATGGCTACACCTTC,CSVEDSWDSPYGYTF
TRBJ2-3,.,TRBV24-1,.,TGTGCCACCAGTGAACCAACACGGGATACGCAGTATTTT,CATSEPTRDTQYF
TRBJ2-5,.,TRBV5-6,few,TGTGCCAGCAGCTTGATTCGAGGGGGGCAAGAGACCCAGTACTTC,CASSLIRGGQETQYF
TRBJ2-2,.,TRBV2,.,TGTGCCAGCAGCCGTGAGGACGGGGAGCTGTTTTTT,CASSREDGELFF
TRBJ2-3,.,TRBV5-4,.,TGTGCCAGCAGCTTGGATGGGCACTTCACAGATACGCAGTATTTT,CASSLDGHFTDTQYF
TRBJ2-3,.,TRBV10-2,once,TGCGCCAGCAGTTCTGGGTCTCCAGATACGCAGTATTTT,CASSSGSPDTQYF
TRBJ1-5,.,TRBV10-3,few,TGTGCCATCAGTGATGCCCGAGGGCCCCAGCATTTT,CAISDARGPQHF
TRBJ2-2,.,TRBV7-2,.,TGTGCCAGCAGGCTAATCACCGGGGAGCTGTTTTTT,CASRLITGELFF
TRBJ1-1,.,TRBV7-2,many,TGTGCCAGCAGCTTAAATCCGGAGGGTGAAGCTTTCTTT,CASSLNPEGEAFF